This T cell receptor (beta chain) derives from a study of cytomegalovirus exposure and HLA in healthy donors. Some clones are missing from TCRdb's copy, which holds only in-frame ones; the method was immunoSEQ multiplex PCR. Of 150,000 to 200,000 clones listed, more than 75% are singletons. Study-level results: According to reports, the classifier identified cytomegalovirus status with high specificity and sensitivity.

This clone came up a few times. Its target is not known. The clonotype was recovered from a woman aged 18 to 35 in good health and CMV-seronegative. Sequencing input: PBMCs.

This chain's CDR3 is CASRGPVSSGYTF. CDR3 DNA: TGTGCCAGCAGAGGCCCAGTTAGCAGTGGCTACACCTTC. This sequence joins TRBV6-5 and TRBJ1-2; no reliable D call. This CDR3 spans 13 amino acids. Germline CDR1 and CDR2: MNHEY and SVGAGI. Trimming stripped 6 bases from V and 7 bases from J, with 15 bases between.